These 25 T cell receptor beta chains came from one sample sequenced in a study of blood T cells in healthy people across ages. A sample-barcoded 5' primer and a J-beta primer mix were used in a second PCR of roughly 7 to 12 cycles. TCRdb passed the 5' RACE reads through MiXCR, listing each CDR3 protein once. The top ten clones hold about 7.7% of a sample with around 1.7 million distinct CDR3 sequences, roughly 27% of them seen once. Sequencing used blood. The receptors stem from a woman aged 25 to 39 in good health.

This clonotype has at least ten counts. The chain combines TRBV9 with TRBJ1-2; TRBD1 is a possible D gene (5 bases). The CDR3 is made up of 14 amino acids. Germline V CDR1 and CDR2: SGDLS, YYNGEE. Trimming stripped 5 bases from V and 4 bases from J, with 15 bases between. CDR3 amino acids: CASSAGGVSYGYTF. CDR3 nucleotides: TGTGCCAGCAGTGCCGGGGGAGTTAGCTATGGCTACACCTTC.

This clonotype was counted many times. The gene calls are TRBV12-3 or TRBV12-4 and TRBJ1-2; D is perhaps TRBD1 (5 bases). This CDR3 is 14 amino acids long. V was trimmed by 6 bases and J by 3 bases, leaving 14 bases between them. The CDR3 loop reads CASRSQGFDYGYTF. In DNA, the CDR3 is TGTGCCAGCAGATCCCAGGGATTTGACTATGGCTACACCTTC.

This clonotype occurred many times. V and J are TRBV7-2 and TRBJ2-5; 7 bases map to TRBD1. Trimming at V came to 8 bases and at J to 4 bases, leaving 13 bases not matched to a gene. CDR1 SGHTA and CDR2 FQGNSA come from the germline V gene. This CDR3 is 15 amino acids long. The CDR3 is CASGAGTARGETQYF. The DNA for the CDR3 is TGTGCCAGCGGGGCCGGGACAGCCCGAGGAGAGACCCAGTACTTC.

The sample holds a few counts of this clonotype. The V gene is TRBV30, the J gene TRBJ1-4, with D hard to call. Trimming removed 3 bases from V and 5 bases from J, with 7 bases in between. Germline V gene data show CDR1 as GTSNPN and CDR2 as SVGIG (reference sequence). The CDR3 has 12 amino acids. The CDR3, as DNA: TGTGCCTGGAGAAGGCAGAATGAAAAACTGTTTTTT. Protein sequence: CAWRRQNEKLFF.

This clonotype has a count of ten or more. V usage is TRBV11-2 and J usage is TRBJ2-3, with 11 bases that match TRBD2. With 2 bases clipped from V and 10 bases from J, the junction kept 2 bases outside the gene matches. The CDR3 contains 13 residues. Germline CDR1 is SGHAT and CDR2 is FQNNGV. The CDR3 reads CASSLSSGGSQYF. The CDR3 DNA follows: TGTGCCAGCAGCTTATCTAGCGGGGGGTCGCAGTATTTT.

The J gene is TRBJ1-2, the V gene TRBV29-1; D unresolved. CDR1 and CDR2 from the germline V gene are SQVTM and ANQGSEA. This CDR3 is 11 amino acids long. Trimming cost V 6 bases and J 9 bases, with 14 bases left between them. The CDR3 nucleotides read TGCAGCGTGGATGCCAAAGAAAGCTACACCTTC. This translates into CSVDAKESYTF.

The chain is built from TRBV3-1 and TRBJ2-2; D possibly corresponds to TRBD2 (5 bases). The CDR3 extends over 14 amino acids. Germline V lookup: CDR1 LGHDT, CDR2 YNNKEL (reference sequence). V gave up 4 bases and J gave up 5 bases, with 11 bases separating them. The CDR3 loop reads CASSPLAWTGELFF. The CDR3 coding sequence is TGTGCCAGCAGCCCTCTAGCTTGGACCGGGGAGCTGTTTTTT.

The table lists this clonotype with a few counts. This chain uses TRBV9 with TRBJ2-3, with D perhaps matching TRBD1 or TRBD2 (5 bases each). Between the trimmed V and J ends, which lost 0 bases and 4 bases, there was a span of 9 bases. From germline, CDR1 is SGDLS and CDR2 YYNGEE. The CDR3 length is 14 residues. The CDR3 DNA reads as TGTGCCAGCAGCGTAGGTGGGGGAGCAGATACGCAGTATTTT. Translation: CASSVGGGADTQYF. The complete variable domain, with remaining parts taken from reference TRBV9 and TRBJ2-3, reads DSGVTQTPKHLITATGQRVTLRCSPRSGDLSVYWYQQSLDQGLQFLIQYYNGEERAKGNILERFSAQQFPDLHSELNLSSLELGDSALYFCASSVGGGADTQYFGPGTRLTVL.

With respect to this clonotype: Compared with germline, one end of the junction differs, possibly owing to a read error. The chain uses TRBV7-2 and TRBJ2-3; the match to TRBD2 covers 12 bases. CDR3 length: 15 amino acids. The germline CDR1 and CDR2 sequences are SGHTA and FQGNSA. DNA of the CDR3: TGTGCCAGCAGTGGACTAGCGGGACCCACATATACGCAGTATTTT. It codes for CASSGLAGPTYTQYF. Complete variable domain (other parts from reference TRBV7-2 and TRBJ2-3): GAGVSQSPSNKVTEKGKDVELRCDPISGHTALYWYRQSLGQGLEFLIYFQGNSAPDKSGLPSDRFSAERTGGSVSTLTIQRTQQEDSAVYLCASSGLAGPTYTQYFGPGTRLTVL.

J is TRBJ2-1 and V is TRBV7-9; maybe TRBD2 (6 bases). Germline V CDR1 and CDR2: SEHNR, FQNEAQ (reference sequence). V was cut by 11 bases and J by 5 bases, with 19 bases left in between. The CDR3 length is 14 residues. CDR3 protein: CARGDGTLDNEQFF. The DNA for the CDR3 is TGTGCCCGTGGGGACGGGACTTTAGACAATGAGCAGTTCTTC.

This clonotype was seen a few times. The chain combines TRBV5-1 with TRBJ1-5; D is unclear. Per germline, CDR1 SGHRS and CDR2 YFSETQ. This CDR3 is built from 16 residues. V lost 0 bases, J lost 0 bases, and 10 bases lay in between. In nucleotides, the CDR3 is TGCGCCAGCAGCTTGGCCGGACTTAATAGCAATCAGCCCCAGCATTTT. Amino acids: CASSLAGLNSNQPQHF.

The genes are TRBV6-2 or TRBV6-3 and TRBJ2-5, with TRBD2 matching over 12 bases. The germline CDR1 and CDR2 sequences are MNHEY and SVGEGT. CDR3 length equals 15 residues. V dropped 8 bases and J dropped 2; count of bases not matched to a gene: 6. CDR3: CASGRLAGAQETQYF. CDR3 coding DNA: TGTGCCAGCGGAAGACTAGCGGGAGCACAAGAGACCCAGTACTTC.

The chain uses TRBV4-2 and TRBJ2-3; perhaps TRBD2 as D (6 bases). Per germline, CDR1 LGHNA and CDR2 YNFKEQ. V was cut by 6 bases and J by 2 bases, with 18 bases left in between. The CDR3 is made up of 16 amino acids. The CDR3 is CASRHIGGSFTDTQYF. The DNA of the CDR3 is TGTGCCAGCAGACACATTGGAGGGAGTTTCACAGATACGCAGTATTTT.

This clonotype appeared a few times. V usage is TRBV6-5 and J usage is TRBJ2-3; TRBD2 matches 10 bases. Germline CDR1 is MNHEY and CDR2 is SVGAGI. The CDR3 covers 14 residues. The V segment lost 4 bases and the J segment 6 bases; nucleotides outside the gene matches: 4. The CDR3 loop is CASSFSGRLDTQYF. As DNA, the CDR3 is TGTGCCAGCAGTTTTAGCGGGAGGCTGGATACGCAGTATTTT.

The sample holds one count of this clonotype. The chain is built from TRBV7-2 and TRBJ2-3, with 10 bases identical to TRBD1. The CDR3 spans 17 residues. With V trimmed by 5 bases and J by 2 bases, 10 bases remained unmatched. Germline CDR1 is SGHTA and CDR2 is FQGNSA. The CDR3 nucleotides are TGTGCCAGCAGCCTATCGACAGGGGGCAACCCCACAGATACGCAGTATTTT. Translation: CASSLSTGGNPTDTQYF.

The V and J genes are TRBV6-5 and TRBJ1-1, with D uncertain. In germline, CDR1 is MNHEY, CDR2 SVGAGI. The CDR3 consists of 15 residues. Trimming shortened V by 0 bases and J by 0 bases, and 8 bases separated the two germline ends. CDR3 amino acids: CASSYSKTMNTEAFF. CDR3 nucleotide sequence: TGTGCCAGCAGTTACTCGAAGACCATGAACACTGAAGCTTTCTTT.

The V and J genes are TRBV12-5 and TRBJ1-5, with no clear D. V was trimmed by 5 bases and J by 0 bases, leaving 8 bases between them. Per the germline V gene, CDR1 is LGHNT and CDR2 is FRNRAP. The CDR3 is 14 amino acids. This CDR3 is CASGPDNSNQPQHF. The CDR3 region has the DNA TGTGCTAGTGGTCCAGACAATAGCAATCAGCCCCAGCATTTT.

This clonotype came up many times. CDR3 in DNA: TGCGCCAGCAGCCAAGAGAGTCGTCGGGAGCAGTACTTC. It encodes CASSQESRREQYF. This chain links TRBV4-1 with TRBJ2-7; D not certain. This CDR3 comprises 13 residues. Germline V gene data show CDR1 as MGHRA and CDR2 as YSYEKL. The V end was cut by 0 bases, the J end by 7 bases, with 10 bases between.

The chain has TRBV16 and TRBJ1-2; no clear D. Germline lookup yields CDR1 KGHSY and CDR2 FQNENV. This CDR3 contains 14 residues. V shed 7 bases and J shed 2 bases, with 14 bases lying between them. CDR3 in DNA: TGTGCCAGCATGGAAAGAATGGGCAACTATGGCTACACCTTC. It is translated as CASMERMGNYGYTF.

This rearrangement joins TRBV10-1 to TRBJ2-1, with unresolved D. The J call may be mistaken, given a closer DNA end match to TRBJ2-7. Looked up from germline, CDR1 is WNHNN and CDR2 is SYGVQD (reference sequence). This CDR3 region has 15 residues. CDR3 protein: CASIIDQPIPNEQYF. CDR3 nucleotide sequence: TGCGCCAGCATCATAGACCAACCAATCCCCAATGAGCAGTACTTC.

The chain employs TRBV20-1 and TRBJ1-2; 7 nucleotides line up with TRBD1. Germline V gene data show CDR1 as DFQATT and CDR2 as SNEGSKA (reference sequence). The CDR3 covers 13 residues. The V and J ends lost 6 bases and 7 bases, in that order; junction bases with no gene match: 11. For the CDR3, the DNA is TGCAGTGCCATGGAAGGGGGCGCTTCTGGCTACACCTTC. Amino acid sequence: CSAMEGGASGYTF.

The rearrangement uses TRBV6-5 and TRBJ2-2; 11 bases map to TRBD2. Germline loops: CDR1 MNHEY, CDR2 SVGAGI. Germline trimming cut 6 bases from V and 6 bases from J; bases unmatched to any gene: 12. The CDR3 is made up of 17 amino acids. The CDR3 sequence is CASSYTIAGGPSGELFF. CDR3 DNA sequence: TGTGCCAGCAGCTACACTATAGCGGGAGGGCCGTCCGGGGAGCTGTTTTTT.

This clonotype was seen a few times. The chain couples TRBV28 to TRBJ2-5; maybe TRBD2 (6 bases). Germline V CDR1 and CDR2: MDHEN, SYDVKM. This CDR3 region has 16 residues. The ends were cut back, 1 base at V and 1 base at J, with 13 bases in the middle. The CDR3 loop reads CASSLFGEVGQETQYF. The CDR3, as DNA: TGTGCCAGCAGTTTATTCGGGGAGGTGGGCCAAGAGACCCAGTACTTC.

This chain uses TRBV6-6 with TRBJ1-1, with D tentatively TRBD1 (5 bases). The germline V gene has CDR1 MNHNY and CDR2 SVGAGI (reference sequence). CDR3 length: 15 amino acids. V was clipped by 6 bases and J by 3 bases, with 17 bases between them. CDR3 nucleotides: TGTGCCAGCAGCCCAGCCTTGGGGCGAGACACTGAAGCTTTCTTT. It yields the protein CASSPALGRDTEAFF.

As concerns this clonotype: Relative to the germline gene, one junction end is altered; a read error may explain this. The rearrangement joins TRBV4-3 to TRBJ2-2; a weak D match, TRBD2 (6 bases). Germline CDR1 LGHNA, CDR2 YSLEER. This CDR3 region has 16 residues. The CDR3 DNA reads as TGCGCCAGCAGTCAAGAGGCCGCAGGGAGGACCGGGGAGCTGTTTTTT. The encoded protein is CASSQEAAGRTGELFF.